These 27 T cell receptor beta chains were sequenced from one sample in a study of blood T cells in healthy people across ages. The use of a sample-barcoded 5' primer and a J-beta primer mix characterized a second PCR of roughly 6 to 11 cycles. TCRdb called the 5' RACE reads again in MiXCR, with one record for every CDR3 protein. The sample includes about 1,400,000 distinct CDR3 sequences, approximately 40% of them seen just once. Sequencing was carried out using blood. The receptors originated from a woman aged 18-29 years in good health.

This chain connects TRBV11-2 to TRBJ2-7; perhaps TRBD2 as D (7 bases). V was cut by 1 base and J by 7 bases, with 20 bases left in between. This CDR3 has 16 residues. CDR1 and CDR2 from the germline V gene are SGHAT and FQNNGV. This CDR3 is CASSLVGGATYNEQYF. CDR3 nucleotide sequence: TGTGCCAGCAGCTTAGTTGGGGGGGCTACCTACAATGAGCAGTACTTC.

The rearrangement links TRBV5-6 to TRBJ2-7, with 7 bases lining up with TRBD2. Germline V gives CDR1 SGHDT, CDR2 YYEEEE. V gave up 4 bases and J gave up 0 bases; unmatched junction bases: 13. CDR3 length equals 17 residues. The CDR3 is CASSLSHSSGDSYEQYF. The CDR3 DNA follows: TGTGCCAGCAGCCTGTCCCATTCCAGCGGGGACTCCTACGAGCAGTACTTC.

The table lists this clonotype with a few counts. This rearrangement joins TRBV4-2 to TRBJ2-7; 9 bases are a match to TRBD2. V dropped 1 base and J dropped 4; count of bases not matched to a gene: 8. Germline values: CDR1 LGHNA, CDR2 YNFKEQ. This CDR3 contains 16 residues. The CDR3 spells CASSQVPAGGAYEQYF. CDR3 DNA sequence: TGTGCCAGCAGCCAAGTTCCAGCGGGAGGAGCTTACGAGCAGTACTTC.

This clonotype was picked up a small number of times. The chain joins TRBV7-9 to TRBJ2-1; D is ambiguous. The CDR3 spans 13 residues. With 1 base removed from V and 6 bases from J, the gap between germline ends came to 7 bases. Germline-derived CDR1 and CDR2 are SEHNR and FQNEAQ (reference sequence). The CDR3 DNA sequence: TGTGCCAGCAGCTTAGGGATTCCCAATGAGCAGTTCTTC. Its protein is CASSLGIPNEQFF.

This clonotype was picked up a small number of times. The chain is built from TRBV7-9 and TRBJ2-1; D may be TRBD1 or TRBD2 (7 bases each). V dropped 7 bases and J dropped 2 bases, with 15 bases sitting between them. Germline lookup yields CDR1 SEHNR and CDR2 FQNEAQ (reference sequence). The CDR3 runs 15 residues. The CDR3 sequence: CASTRGGATYNEQFF. The CDR3 DNA reads TGTGCCAGCACCAGGGGGGGGGCTACCTACAATGAGCAGTTCTTC.

The chain uses TRBV14 and TRBJ1-1, with D unclear. The V end lost 6 bases, the J end lost 2 bases, and 10 bases lay between the germline ends. Germline CDR1 reads SGHDN; CDR2 reads FVKESK. The CDR3 has 13 amino acids. Here the CDR3 reads CASSPIPNTEAFF. As DNA, the CDR3 is TGTGCCAGCAGTCCAATTCCAAACACTGAAGCTTTCTTT.

The V gene is TRBV13, the J gene TRBJ2-3, with D tentatively TRBD1 or TRBD2 (5 bases each). CDR1 is PRHDT and CDR2 is FYEKMQ in the germline V gene (reference sequence). V lost 0 bases, J lost 2 bases, and 24 bases lay in between. This CDR3 has 20 amino acids. CDR3 bases: TGTGCCAGCAGCTTAGGCCCAGGTGCGAGTGGGGGTTTTATCACAGATACGCAGTATTTT. This sequence encodes CASSLGPGASGGFITDTQYF.

This clonotype has just one count. This chain links TRBV18 with TRBJ2-6; D gene unclear. CDR1 is KGHSH and CDR2 is LQKENI in the germline V gene. V lost 5 bases and J 4 bases, leaving 6 bases between the germline ends. The CDR3 runs to 13 residues. The CDR3 reads CASSFQGANVLTF. Here the CDR3 DNA reads TGTGCCAGCTCATTTCAGGGGGCCAACGTCCTGACTTTC.

The V gene is TRBV4-1, the J gene TRBJ2-1; unclear D gene. Germline V lookup: CDR1 MGHRA, CDR2 YSYEKL. The CDR3 length is 15 residues. V was clipped by 1 base and J by 7 bases, with 14 bases between them. CDR3 region: CASSQGALSRNEQFF. The CDR3 nucleotides are TGCGCCAGCAGCCAAGGGGCCTTATCTCGTAATGAGCAGTTCTTC.

The chain recombines TRBV12-3 or TRBV12-4 with TRBJ1-5; 7 nucleotides agree with TRBD1. V was clipped by 7 bases and J by 7 bases; unmatched bases: 16. This CDR3 region has 16 residues. The CDR3 protein is CASTEQGRRRRQPQHF. CDR3 bases: TGTGCCAGCACCGAACAGGGGCGAAGGAGGAGACAGCCCCAGCATTTT.

This clonotype has ten or more counts. This rearrangement joins TRBV10-3 to TRBJ2-1, with 13 bases aligning to TRBD2. J gave up 10 bases and V 4 bases, and 7 bases lay outside the gene matches. This CDR3 contains 15 residues. Germline-derived CDR1 and CDR2 are ENHRY and SYGVKD. The CDR3 region has the DNA TGTGCCATCAGTGCCCCCGGGACTAGCGGGATCGAGCAGTTCTTC. It encodes CAISAPGTSGIEQFF.

In this sample, this clonotype turned up a few times. J is TRBJ2-4 and V is TRBV10-3; no firm D call. Germline CDR1 ENHRY, CDR2 SYGVKD. This CDR3 has 14 amino acids. V lost 2 bases and J lost 1, with 6 bases in between. In nucleotides, the CDR3 is TGTGCCATCAGTGAGGGGGTGGCCAAAAACATTCAGTACTTC. As protein: CAISEGVAKNIQYF.

At least ten counts were recorded for this clonotype. The V gene is TRBV6-2 or TRBV6-3, the J gene TRBJ2-1, with 13 positions matching TRBD2. Germline lookup yields CDR1 MNHEY and CDR2 SVGEGT. V shed 6 bases, J shed 7 bases, and the junction held 6 bases outside the gene matches. The CDR3 sequence is 15 residues long. The CDR3 is CASSWTSGSPNEQFF. The CDR3 DNA follows: TGTGCCAGCAGCTGGACTAGCGGGAGTCCGAATGAGCAGTTCTTC.

This clonotype came up a few times. This chain joins TRBV4-1 and TRBJ2-1; no clear D gene. The length of the CDR3 is 16 residues. V lost 1 base and J lost 4, with 14 bases in between. The V gene's germline CDR1 is MGHRA and CDR2 YSYEKL. The CDR3 DNA sequence: TGCGCCAGCAGCCAAGCTTCTGGGGTCCGTTACAATGAGCAGTTCTTC. Translation: CASSQASGVRYNEQFF.

This clonotype appeared a few times. The chain has TRBV29-1 and TRBJ2-5, with D possibly matching TRBD2 (5 bases). With 3 bases removed from V and 2 bases from J, the gap between germline ends came to 13 bases. In germline, CDR1 is SQVTM, CDR2 ANQGSEA. This CDR3 comprises 14 residues. The CDR3 bases are TGCAGCGTTGACGTCGTGGGGAGTCAAGAGACCCAGTACTTC. It is translated as CSVDVVGSQETQYF.

The V call is TRBV6-1, the J call TRBJ1-5; D may be TRBD1 (5 bases). Germline V gene sequence: CDR1 MNHNS, CDR2 SASEGT. The CDR3 has 15 residues. The germline V and J ends were trimmed by 1 base and 6 bases, with 13 bases remaining between them. The CDR3 DNA is TGTGCCAGCAGTGAAGACCAGGCGGGGGGTCAGCCCCAGCATTTT. It translates to CASSEDQAGGQPQHF.

The chain links TRBV28 to TRBJ1-1, with 7 bases matching TRBD1. Germline lookup yields CDR1 MDHEN and CDR2 SYDVKM. V trimming: 7 bases; J trimming: 3 bases; junction bases outside the gene matches: 20. The CDR3 has 18 amino acids. The CDR3 DNA reads TGTGCCAGCACCGTCAGGGGGAGGGGAGGGGGGAGTGACACTGAAGCTTTCTTT. This gives the protein CASTVRGRGGGSDTEAFF.

The chain uses TRBV2 and TRBJ1-2; 9 positions agree with TRBD1. This CDR3 has 15 residues. The junction had 9 bases not matched to a gene; V was cut back by 4 bases and J by 6 bases. The germline gives CDR1 SNHLY, CDR2 FYNNEI. In DNA form, the CDR3 reads TGTGCCAGCAGTGGTTGGGACAGGGATGAAGATGGCTACACCTTC. It translates to CASSGWDRDEDGYTF.

V and J are TRBV6-5 and TRBJ2-3, with D possibly being TRBD2 (5 bases). The germline gives CDR1 MNHEY, CDR2 SVGAGI. The CDR3 is 15 residues long. The V and J ends lost 3 bases and 3 bases respectively, with 13 bases between them. CDR3 DNA: TGTGCCAGCAGTTATTCGGCGGGCCCGACAGATACGCAGTATTTT. This gives the protein CASSYSAGPTDTQYF.

The V call is TRBV6-2 or TRBV6-3, the J call TRBJ1-5; 10 positions agree with TRBD1. V dropped 6 bases and J dropped 3; count of bases not matched to a gene: 11. Germline V lookup: CDR1 MNHEY, CDR2 SVGEGT. The CDR3 consists of 17 residues. The CDR3 DNA is TGTGCCAGCAGAACGGAACGACAGGGGGCGATCAATCAGCCCCAGCATTTT. This gives the protein CASRTERQGAINQPQHF.

The rearrangement links TRBV4-1 to TRBJ2-3, with a possible D match to TRBD2 (5 bases). V lost 4 bases, J lost 2 bases, and 19 bases lay in between. There are 17 residues in the CDR3. From germline, CDR1 is MGHRA and CDR2 YSYEKL. The CDR3 protein is CASSPSRRADNTDTQYF. The DNA of the CDR3 is TGCGCCAGCAGCCCGTCTAGACGAGCGGATAACACAGATACGCAGTATTTT.

The chain recombines TRBV7-2 with TRBJ1-1; tentatively, D is TRBD1 (6 bases). Germline V gene data show CDR1 as SGHTA and CDR2 as FQGNSA. V was shortened by 2 bases and J by 5 bases, with 12 bases between the two germline ends. The CDR3 has 14 residues. CDR3 loop: CASSLNRVGTEAFF. The CDR3 nucleotides read TGTGCCAGCAGCTTAAACAGGGTGGGGACTGAAGCTTTCTTT.

The V and J genes are TRBV20-1 and TRBJ2-1; 11 bases are shared with TRBD2. V lost 3 bases and J lost 6; bases outside the gene matches: 4. The germline V gene has CDR1 DFQATT and CDR2 SNEGSKA (reference sequence). This CDR3 has 14 residues. CDR3 protein: CSARTSGVPNEQFF. The DNA of the CDR3 is TGCAGTGCTAGGACTAGCGGGGTTCCCAATGAGCAGTTCTTC.

This clonotype was seen once. This chain links TRBV7-9 with TRBJ1-1; the match to TRBD1 covers 7 bases. Germline CDR1 and CDR2: SEHNR and FQNEAQ (reference sequence). Trimming cost V 5 bases and J 3 bases; bases outside gene matches: 6. The length of the CDR3 is 14 residues. The CDR3 nucleotides read TGTGCCAGCAGCCGAGAAACAGGGGACACTGAAGCTTTCTTT. It specifies CASSRETGDTEAFF.

V is TRBV20-1 and J is TRBJ2-4, with 13 bases aligning to TRBD2. The closer fit of TRBJ2-7 to the DNA end suggests the J call may be wrong. The CDR3 loop spans 14 amino acids. Germline assignment: CDR1 DFQATT and CDR2 SNEGSKA (reference sequence). The CDR3 is CSAQRTSGGLEQYF. The CDR3 DNA is TGCAGTGCTCAGAGGACTAGCGGGGGCCTCGAGCAGTACTTC.

This clonotype was detected only a few times. The rearrangement joins TRBV20-1 to TRBJ1-4; D is possibly TRBD1 (5 bases). The CDR3 loop spans 11 amino acids. Trimming left V 7 bases short and J 4 bases short, with 7 bases between. Germline CDR1 reads DFQATT; CDR2 reads SNEGSKA (reference sequence). Written as DNA, the CDR3 is TGCAGTGGAGGGGATAATGAAAAACTGTTTTTT. Protein: CSGGDNEKLFF.

A word on this clonotype: One end of the junction does not line up with germline, which may come from a read error. The chain couples TRBV27 to TRBJ2-3; 8 nucleotides match TRBD2. This CDR3 region has 16 residues. Germline CDR1 and CDR2: MNHEY and SMNVEV (reference sequence). CDR3: CAGSWGLVPRTDTQYF. The CDR3 DNA reads as TGTGCCGGCAGTTGGGGACTAGTCCCTCGCACAGATACGCAGTATTTT.